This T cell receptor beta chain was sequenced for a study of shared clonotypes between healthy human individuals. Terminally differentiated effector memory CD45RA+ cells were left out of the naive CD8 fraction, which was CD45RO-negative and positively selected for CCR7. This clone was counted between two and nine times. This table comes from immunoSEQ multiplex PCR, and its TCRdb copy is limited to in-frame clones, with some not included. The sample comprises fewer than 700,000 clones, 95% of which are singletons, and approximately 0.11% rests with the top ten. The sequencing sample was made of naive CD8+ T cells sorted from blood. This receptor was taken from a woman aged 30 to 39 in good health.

The CDR3 nucleotides read TGTGCCAGCAGCTACCTCAGGACTAGCGGGAACGAGCAGTACTTC. The encoded protein is CASSYLRTSGNEQYF. V usage is TRBV13 and J usage is TRBJ2-7, with 12 bases identical to TRBD2. V shed 4 bases, J shed 5 bases, and the junction held 6 bases outside the gene matches. This CDR3 is built from 15 residues. CDR1 is PRHDT and CDR2 is FYEKMQ in the germline V gene (reference sequence).